Following are 22 T cell receptor beta chains from one sample sequenced in a study of blood T cell repertoires in COVID-19. Sequencing was performed with immunoSEQ multiplex PCR; in TCRdb, only in-frame clones are kept and a portion is missing. The sample carries more than 95,000 clones, about 80% recorded once. The sequencing sample was made of peripheral blood. Receptor source: a man in his sixties with acute or convalescent COVID-19.

As for this clone: One end of the junction is discordant with germline, which a read error may explain. This chain uses TRBV4-1 with TRBJ1-5; 11 bases map to TRBD1. CDR3 length: 16 residues. Germline loops: CDR1 MGHRA, CDR2 YSYEKL. CDR3 residues: CASSQEWTGGKQPQHF. CDR3 DNA: TGCGCCAGCAGCCAAGAATGGACAGGGGGCAAGCAGCCCCAGCATTTT.

The chain recombines TRBV7-9 with TRBJ2-5; D is perhaps TRBD1 (5 bases). The CDR3 length is 14 residues. Trimming left V 5 bases short and J 5 bases short, with 15 bases between. Looked up from germline, CDR1 is SEHNR and CDR2 is FQNEAQ (reference sequence). In nucleotides, the CDR3 is TGTGCCAGCAGCCTAACCAGGGAAAGGGAGACCCAGTACTTC. Protein product: CASSLTRERETQYF.

V gene TRBV5-1 combines with J gene TRBJ2-7, with TRBD1 as a possible D gene (5 bases). CDR1 and CDR2 (germline): SGHRS, YFSETQ. V lost 4 bases and J lost 7, with 18 bases in between. This CDR3 contains 14 residues. Written as DNA, the CDR3 is TGCGCCAGCAGCAAGGACAAGGGGAATAGAGAGCAGTACTTC. Amino acid sequence: CASSKDKGNREQYF.

This rearrangement joins TRBV6-5 to TRBJ2-7; D uncertain. CDR3 size: 14 residues. Trimming pared 8 bases from V and 4 bases from J, leaving 18 bases between. Germline CDR1 reads MNHEY; CDR2 reads SVGAGI. CDR3: CASSLPATTYEQYF. CDR3 nucleotide sequence: TGTGCCAGCTCCCTCCCGGCCACTACTTACGAGCAGTACTTC.

The rearrangement uses TRBV18 and TRBJ1-2; the match to TRBD1 covers 9 bases. This CDR3 contains 14 residues. The junction had 6 bases not matched to a gene; V was cut back by 5 bases and J by 5 bases. Germline values: CDR1 KGHSH, CDR2 LQKENI. In DNA form, the CDR3 reads TGTGCCAGCTCATCGGACAGGGGCAAATATGGCTACACCTTC. Its protein product is CASSSDRGKYGYTF.

This clone was seen a single time. The chain links TRBV5-1 to TRBJ2-3, with 7 bases matching TRBD2. The germline CDR1 and CDR2 sequences are SGHRS and YFSETQ. CDR3 length: 13 amino acids. V shed 5 bases and J 0 bases; nucleotides not matched to a gene: 0. CDR3 sequence reads: CASRGGSTDTQYF. The CDR3 DNA follows: TGCGCCAGCAGGGGGGGGAGCACAGATACGCAGTATTTT. The whole variable domain, remainder taken from reference TRBV5-1 and TRBJ2-3, is KAGVTQTPRYLIKTRGQQVTLSCSPISGHRSVSWYQQTPGQGLQFLFEYFSETQRNKGNFPGRFSGRQFSNSRSEMNVSTLELGDSALYLCASRGGSTDTQYFGPGTRLTVL.

J is TRBJ1-5 and V is TRBV9; the D is unclear. The germline V gene encodes CDR1 SGDLS and CDR2 YYNGEE. Trimming removed 0 bases at V and 9 bases at J, with 10 bases between. CDR3 length: 13 residues. The CDR3 region has the DNA TGTGCCAGCAGCGTAGGTGAGGATCGGCCCCAGCATTTT. It is translated as CASSVGEDRPQHF.

V is TRBV5-1 and J is TRBJ1-1, with D possibly TRBD1 on 6 matching bases. This CDR3 has 15 residues. Trimming removed 5 bases from V and 4 bases from J, with 18 bases in between. Germline V gives CDR1 SGHRS, CDR2 YFSETQ. CDR3 sequence (DNA): TGCGCCAGCAGTCCCCCAAACAGGGTGGGCACTGAAGCTTTCTTT. Protein: CASSPPNRVGTEAFF.

This chain connects TRBV5-1 to TRBJ1-4, with 8 bases aligning to TRBD1. Germline CDR1 reads SGHRS; CDR2 reads YFSETQ. The CDR3 is 16 amino acids. J lost 7 bases, V lost 4 bases, and 12 bases had no gene match. The CDR3 nucleotides are TGCGCCAGCAGCCCGGGTGGGACAGGACGCTCTGAAAAACTGTTTTTT. As protein: CASSPGGTGRSEKLFF.

This clone was seen just once. The chain is built from TRBV7-2 and TRBJ2-7; the D gene is possibly TRBD1 (6 bases). V was pared by 5 bases and J by 7 bases, with 18 bases between. Germline V gene sequence: CDR1 SGHTA, CDR2 FQGNSA. The CDR3 sequence is 14 residues long. Written as DNA, the CDR3 is TGTGCCAGCAGCCCCCGGGCAGGGGCCTCTGAGCAGTACTTC. The encoded protein is CASSPRAGASEQYF. The full variable domain, rest sourced from reference TRBV7-2 and TRBJ2-7, is GAGVSQSPSNKVTEKGKDVELRCDPISGHTALYWYRQSLGQGLEFLIYFQGNSAPDKSGLPSDRFSAERTGGSVSTLTIQRTQQEDSAVYLCASSPRAGASEQYFGPGTRLTVT.

The genes are TRBV19 and TRBJ1-3; 7 bases map to TRBD1. The CDR3 is 17 amino acids. V dropped 6 bases and J dropped 0; count of bases not matched to a gene: 11. CDR1 is LNHDA and CDR2 is SQIVND in the germline V gene (reference sequence). The chain's CDR3 is CASSVSGTASSGNTIYF. The CDR3, as DNA: TGTGCCAGTAGCGTCTCCGGGACAGCCAGCTCTGGAAACACCATATATTTT.

This chain links TRBV9 with TRBJ1-6; possibly TRBD1 for D (5 bases). V was trimmed by 0 bases and J by 9 bases, leaving 19 bases between them. Germline V lookup: CDR1 SGDLS, CDR2 YYNGEE. The CDR3 totals 17 residues. The DNA for the CDR3 is TGTGCCAGCAGCGTAGGGGCCTCGAGCGCCCAGGGTTCACCCCTCCACTTT. Its translation: CASSVGASSAQGSPLHF.

This chain joins TRBV3-1 (or the pseudogene TRBV3-2) and TRBJ1-5; D uncertain. From germline, CDR1 is LGHDT and CDR2 YNNKEL (reference sequence). The CDR3 runs to 12 residues. V lost 1 base to trimming and J lost 11 bases, with 9 bases between them. The CDR3 DNA reads as TGTGCCAGCAGCCAAGGAATGAGGGCCCAGCATTTT. It is translated as CASSQGMRAQHF.

CDR3 protein: CASSGGQYTGELFF. CDR3 in DNA: TGTGCCAGCAGCGGGGGACAGTACACCGGGGAGCTGTTTTTT. This chain connects TRBV7-8 to TRBJ2-2, with 7 nucleotides matching TRBD1. The length of the CDR3 is 14 residues. Germline V gene lookup returns CDR1 SGHVS and CDR2 FQNEAQ. V was pared by 5 bases and J by 3 bases, with 3 bases of the junction left unmatched. The full variable domain, its missing parts supplied by reference TRBV7-8 and TRBJ2-2, is GAGVSQSPRYKVAKRGQDVALRCDPISGHVSLFWYQQALGQGPEFLTYFQNEAQLDKSGLPSDRFFAERPEGSVSTLKIQRTQQEDSAVYLCASSGGQYTGELFFGEGSRLTVL.

V gene TRBV6-1 combines with J gene TRBJ2-1, with TRBD2 matching over 7 bases. The length of the CDR3 is 16 residues. Trimming took 4 bases from V and 7 from J; bases not matched to a gene: 13. Germline V gene data show CDR1 as MNHNS and CDR2 as SASEGT. The CDR3 spells CASSGRLAGGRNEQFF. In DNA, the CDR3 is TGTGCCAGCAGTGGTCGACTAGCTGGGGGTAGAAATGAGCAGTTCTTC.

This clone was observed a few times. The chain joins TRBV2 to TRBJ1-2, with a weak D call TRBD1 (6 bases). Germline CDR1 SNHLY, CDR2 FYNNEI. The CDR3 runs 13 residues. Trimming took off 4 bases at V and 6 bases at J, with 12 bases between the two ends. CDR3 protein: CASSAYREDGYTF. CDR3 sequence (DNA): TGTGCCAGCAGTGCGTACAGGGAAGATGGCTACACCTTC.

The chain recombines TRBV3-1 (or the pseudogene TRBV3-2) with TRBJ2-1; 9 nucleotides line up with TRBD2. Germline loops: CDR1 LGHDT, CDR2 YNNKEL (reference sequence). J gave up 1 base and V 5 bases, and 3 bases lay outside the gene matches. The CDR3 has 15 residues. Written as DNA, the CDR3 is TGTGCCAGCAGCATTAGCGGGAGATCCTACAATGAGCAGTTCTTC. Translation gives CASSISGRSYNEQFF.

The chain uses TRBV18 and TRBJ1-1; D gene ambiguous. From germline, CDR1 is KGHSH and CDR2 LQKENI. CDR3 size: 16 residues. Trimming removed 4 bases from V and 4 bases from J, with 19 bases in between. The CDR3 DNA sequence: TGTGCCAGCTCACGCGACCCGATGGGTAGGAGCACTGAAGCTTTCTTT. Translated: CASSRDPMGRSTEAFF.

This chain links TRBV30 with TRBJ2-5; D might be TRBD2 (6 bases). Germline V gives CDR1 GTSNPN, CDR2 SVGIG (reference sequence). The CDR3 totals 13 residues. The V end was cut by 3 bases, the J end by 5 bases, with 13 bases between. CDR3 DNA sequence: TGTGCCTGGAGGGGTGGCGGAGGGGAGACCCAGTACTTC. Its protein is CAWRGGGGETQYF.

This clone was picked up one time. This chain uses TRBV15 with TRBJ2-5, with a weak D call TRBD2 (6 bases). The CDR3 sequence is 13 residues long. Per the germline V gene, CDR1 is LNHNV and CDR2 is YYDKDF (reference sequence). Trimming cost V 4 bases and J 2 bases, with 8 bases left between them. CDR3 protein: CATSNSGQETQYF. DNA for the CDR3: TGTGCCACCAGCAATAGCGGACAAGAGACCCAGTACTTC.

V and J are TRBV18 and TRBJ1-2; D is possibly TRBD1 (5 bases). There are 12 residues in the CDR3. V lost 4 bases to trimming and J lost 8 bases, with 11 bases between them. Looked up from germline, CDR1 is KGHSH and CDR2 is LQKENI. The CDR3 DNA reads as TGTGCCAGCTCACAGGACCGGGGGGGCTACACCTTC. This translates into CASSQDRGGYTF.

In this sample, this clone turned up once. The chain couples TRBV6-5 to TRBJ2-7; possible D gene TRBD2, 6 bases. The CDR3 spans 14 residues. Germline CDR1 and CDR2: MNHEY and SVGAGI. V was trimmed by 8 bases and J by 6 bases, leaving 20 bases between them. This chain's CDR3 is CASGARTGGPEQYF. The CDR3 coding sequence is TGTGCCAGCGGGGCGCGTACCGGAGGGCCCGAGCAGTACTTC.